A single T cell receptor beta chain is shown here with its context. The data were obtained in a study of blood T cell repertoires in COVID-19. In the original workflow: Amplified reference gene primers provided the basis for estimating nucleated cell counts. Data came from immunoSEQ multiplex PCR; TCRdb stores just in-frame clones and leaves some out. D and trimming come from the DNA, and the V and J calls and clone size come from that table. Among roughly 190,000 clones listed, around 80% were seen once. V was shortened by 5 bases and J by 4 bases, with 17 bases between the two germline ends. Germline CDR1 MNHEY, CDR2 SMNVEV (reference sequence). This CDR3 is 15 amino acids long.

Material for sequencing was peripheral blood. This receptor was identified in a woman aged 45-65 years with acute or convalescent COVID-19. The rearrangement links TRBV27 to TRBJ1-2; D gene uncertain. The CDR3 coding sequence is TGTGCCAGCAGTCCCTCCTACACAGCCTCCTATGGCTACACCTTC. This sequence encodes CASSPSYTASYGYTF.